The next 15 T cell receptor beta chains were all read from a single sample in a study of control samples from healthy donors and cancer patients. The assay was immunoSEQ multiplex PCR, and TCRdb's table has in-frame clones only and misses some. The table has tens of thousands of clones, under 90% seen once; the top ten hold 5.5% to 7%. The sequenced sample consisted of blood. Receptor source: a man aged 50 to 59 in good health.

The chain has TRBV5-1 and TRBJ2-2; 7 bases are a match to TRBD1. V was clipped by 0 bases and J by 7 bases; unmatched bases: 6. The V gene's germline CDR1 is SGHRS and CDR2 YFSETQ. This CDR3 region has 15 residues. This CDR3 is CASSLALGGVGELFF. In nucleotides, the CDR3 is TGCGCCAGCAGCTTGGCCTTAGGGGGCGTCGGGGAGCTGTTTTTT.

The chain uses TRBV19 and TRBJ1-3, with no clear D. V was clipped by 0 bases and J by 4 bases, with 10 bases between them. CDR3 length: 15 residues. CDR1 LNHDA and CDR2 SQIVND come from the germline V gene (reference sequence). The CDR3 coding sequence is TGTGCCAGTAGTATAGATCGGGTCACCGGAAACACCATATATTTT. Residues: CASSIDRVTGNTIYF.

This clone has a single count. The J gene is TRBJ1-1, the V gene TRBV29-1; the D is unclear. CDR1 is SQVTM and CDR2 is ANQGSEA in the germline V gene. The CDR3 consists of 12 residues. Deletions cut 4 bases from V and 5 bases from J, with 11 bases between. CDR3 in DNA: TGCAGCGTTGTAGTGGGCAGTACTGAAGCTTTCTTT. Translated, it gives CSVVVGSTEAFF. Full variable domain (outside the CDR3, taken from reference TRBV29-1 and TRBJ1-1): SAVISQKPSRDICQRGTSLTIQCQVDSQVTMMFWYRQQPGQSLTLIATANQGSEATYESGFVIDKFPISRPNLTFSTLTVSNMSPEDSSIYLCSVVVGSTEAFFGQGTRLTVV.

The gene calls are TRBV12-3 or TRBV12-4 and TRBJ1-2; 7 nucleotides align to TRBD1. J gave up 10 bases and V 3 bases, and 2 bases lay outside the gene matches. CDR3 length: 11 amino acids. CDR3 sequence reads: CASSFGQAYTF. The CDR3 nucleotides read TGTGCCAGCAGTTTTGGACAGGCCTACACCTTC.

The chain recombines TRBV7-2 with TRBJ2-1; D is undetermined. The germline V gene has CDR1 SGHTA and CDR2 FQGNSA. This CDR3 comprises 16 residues. V dropped 3 bases and J dropped 0 bases, with 12 bases sitting between them. The CDR3 here is CASSFLAGFSYNEQFF. The CDR3 region has the DNA TGTGCCAGCAGCTTCCTGGCAGGCTTCTCCTACAATGAGCAGTTCTTC.

This rearrangement joins TRBV6-5 to TRBJ2-5; D may be TRBD1 (5 bases). This CDR3 has 13 amino acids. V shed 7 bases and J shed 5 bases, with 14 bases lying between them. The germline V gene has CDR1 MNHEY and CDR2 SVGAGI. DNA of the CDR3: TGTGCCAGCACCCGCACAGGAATCGAGACCCAGTACTTC. This gives the protein CASTRTGIETQYF.

The gene calls are TRBV6-5 and TRBJ2-1; 9 bases line up with TRBD1. Germline V gene data show CDR1 as MNHEY and CDR2 as SVGAGI. The CDR3 length is 14 residues. After removal of 8 bases from V and 5 bases from J, the junction contained 7 bases not matched to a gene. The CDR3 sequence is CASSPWDRDNEQFF. In DNA, the CDR3 is TGTGCCAGCTCTCCCTGGGACAGGGACAATGAGCAGTTCTTC.

The chain carries TRBV7-9 and TRBJ2-7; D not resolved. The V end lost 5 bases, the J end lost 1 base, and 9 bases lay between the germline ends. CDR3 length equals 13 residues. Germline V gene sequence: CDR1 SEHNR, CDR2 FQNEAQ (reference sequence). CDR3 coding DNA: TGTGCCAGCAGCGACGCACTGTCCTACGAGCAGTACTTC. Translating it yields CASSDALSYEQYF.

This chain uses TRBV3-1 (or the pseudogene TRBV3-2) with TRBJ1-5, with unresolved D. CDR3 length: 15 residues. V was shortened by 1 base and J by 2 bases, with 9 bases between the two germline ends. The germline gives CDR1 LGHDT, CDR2 YNNKEL (reference sequence). In nucleotides, the CDR3 is TGTGCCAGCAGCCAAGGGGAATCGGGCAATCAGCCCCAGCATTTT. This codes for CASSQGESGNQPQHF.

The chain joins TRBV5-1 to TRBJ2-3; D possibly corresponds to TRBD1 (6 bases). Per the germline V gene, CDR1 is SGHRS and CDR2 is YFSETQ. V gave up 2 bases and J gave up 5 bases, with 12 bases separating them. The CDR3 consists of 14 residues. CDR3: CASSFGGGGDTQYF. The CDR3 bases are TGCGCCAGCAGCTTTGGGGGCGGTGGAGATACGCAGTATTTT.

The chain carries TRBV7-7 and TRBJ2-5, with 7 bases lining up with TRBD1. The CDR3 covers 15 residues. V lost 1 base, J lost 2 bases, and 4 bases stayed unmatched. Germline CDR1 and CDR2: SSHAT and FNYEAQ (reference sequence). CDR3 bases: TGTGCCAGCAGCTTAGGTCAGGGGGTACAAGAGACCCAGTACTTC. Protein product: CASSLGQGVQETQYF.

The rearrangement uses TRBV2 and TRBJ2-3; the D gene could be TRBD1 or TRBD2 (5 bases each). Trimming took 4 bases from V and 6 from J, leaving 17 bases between them. The CDR3 has 15 amino acids. Germline V gene sequence: CDR1 SNHLY, CDR2 FYNNEI. The CDR3 spells CASSVGPAPGDTQYF. The CDR3 region has the DNA TGTGCCAGCAGTGTGGGGCCCGCTCCGGGGGATACGCAGTATTTT.

J is TRBJ1-1 and V is TRBV18; 7 bases align to TRBD1. The CDR3 loop spans 15 amino acids. Trimming at V came to 5 bases and at J to 5 bases, leaving 11 bases not matched to a gene. The germline gives CDR1 KGHSH, CDR2 LQKENI. CDR3 residues: CASSSRARGGTEAFF. The CDR3 DNA is TGTGCCAGCTCATCAAGGGCCAGGGGGGGGACTGAAGCTTTCTTT.

CDR3 nucleotide sequence: TGCAGTGCTAGTGGGGGAGCGGGGAAGCAGTACTTC. This codes for CSASGGAGKQYF. V usage is TRBV20-1 and J usage is TRBJ2-7; TRBD2 agrees at 7 bases. CDR1 is DFQATT and CDR2 is SNEGSKA in the germline V gene (reference sequence). Germline trimming cut 3 bases from V and 8 bases from J; bases unmatched to any gene: 7. The CDR3 extends over 12 amino acids.

The V gene is TRBV12-5, the J gene TRBJ2-1; 10 bases align to TRBD2. CDR1 is LGHNT, CDR2 FRNRAP, per germline. V shed 5 bases, J shed 7 bases, and the junction held 14 bases outside the gene matches. The CDR3 totals 17 residues. The DNA of the CDR3 is TGTGCTAGTGGTCTGGGGCCTCTAGCGGGGGTTGGAAATGAGCAGTTCTTC. Its translation: CASGLGPLAGVGNEQFF.